The 22 T cell receptor beta chains reported below all come from one sample, sequenced in a study of CD8+ T cells in alopecia areata. The authors extracted RNA and reverse transcribed it into cDNA as the sequencing template. Assay used: immunoSEQ multiplex PCR; TCRdb lists only in-frame clones, some missing. The sample gives some 100,000 clones, 35% to 40% of which show up once; approximately 2.8% is in the top ten. The specimen sequenced was CD4+ T cells sorted from blood. These receptors all stem from a human donor with alopecia areata.

This clone was observed a few times. J is TRBJ2-7 and V is TRBV7-9; 8 nucleotides agree with TRBD1. CDR3 size: 14 residues. Germline V gives CDR1 SEHNR, CDR2 FQNEAQ (reference sequence). V was pared by 5 bases and J by 2 bases, with 5 bases of the junction left unmatched. Here the CDR3 reads CASSKGQGTYEQYF. The CDR3 nucleotides read TGTGCCAGCAGCAAAGGACAGGGCACCTACGAGCAGTACTTC.

This clone has more than one count but fewer than ten. The rearrangement uses TRBV9 and TRBJ2-1; D gene uncertain. The CDR3 is made up of 13 amino acids. V was cut by 1 base and J by 8 bases, with 10 bases left in between. CDR1 is SGDLS and CDR2 is YYNGEE in the germline V gene. This CDR3 reads CASSVSPGDEQFF. In DNA form, the CDR3 reads TGTGCCAGCAGCGTAAGCCCTGGGGATGAGCAGTTCTTC.

This chain uses TRBV6-5 with TRBJ2-5, with unresolved D. Germline-derived CDR1 and CDR2 are MNHEY and SVGAGI. V lost 0 bases and J lost 1, with 6 bases in between. This CDR3 spans 14 amino acids. For the CDR3, the DNA is TGTGCCAGCAGTTACTCATCAACCCAAGAGACCCAGTACTTC. Protein: CASSYSSTQETQYF.

CDR3 amino acids: CSVEDSGKEDTQYF. The CDR3 region has the DNA TGCAGCGTTGAAGATAGCGGGAAAGAAGATACGCAGTATTTT. The chain combines TRBV29-1 with TRBJ2-3, with 8 bases fitting TRBD2. Germline CDR1 SQVTM, CDR2 ANQGSEA. The J segment lost 5 bases and the V segment lost 0 bases, leaving 4 bases of the junction unmatched. This CDR3 is built from 14 residues.

This clone was seen a few times. V gene TRBV6-5 combines with J gene TRBJ2-1; possible D gene TRBD1, 5 bases. Germline CDR1 is MNHEY and CDR2 is SVGAGI. The CDR3 is 13 amino acids. The V end was cut by 2 bases, the J end by 7 bases, with 9 bases between. CDR3 sequence reads: CASSYRRENEQFF. CDR3 DNA sequence: TGTGCCAGCAGTTACCGCAGGGAAAATGAGCAGTTCTTC.

This clone turned up a few times. The CDR3 region has the DNA TGTGCCAGCAGCTCGGGACAGTTGAACACTGAAGCTTTCTTT. Its protein is CASSSGQLNTEAFF. The chain uses TRBV7-2 and TRBJ1-1, with 7 positions matching TRBD1. The CDR3 extends over 14 amino acids. CDR1 and CDR2 from the germline V gene are SGHTA and FQGNSA. V was pared by 4 bases and J by 0 bases, with 2 bases of the junction left unmatched.

This clone was counted a few times. At one end, the junction sequence differs from germline, possibly due to a read error. The chain couples TRBV7-9 to TRBJ1-4, with D unclear. This CDR3 contains 12 residues. Germline V gene data show CDR1 as SEHNR and CDR2 as FQNEAQ (reference sequence). Here the CDR3 reads CASSLDNGDVNF. CDR3 DNA sequence: TGTGCCAGCAGCTTAGATAACGGGGATGTGAATTTT. Complete variable domain (other parts from reference TRBV7-9 and TRBJ1-4): DTGVSQNPRHKITKRGQNVTFRCDPISEHNRLYWYRQTLGQGPEFLTYFQNEAQLEKSRLLSDRFSAERPKGSFSTLEIQRTEQGDSAMYLCASSLDNGDVNFGSGTQLSVL.

There are a few counts of this clone. The sample has other DNA sequences that encode this CDR3 too. The chain uses TRBV30 and TRBJ1-5; D remains ambiguous. The germline V and J ends were trimmed by 0 bases and 5 bases, with 8 bases remaining between them. Germline loops: CDR1 GTSNPN, CDR2 SVGIG (reference sequence). The CDR3 has 13 amino acids. CDR3 nucleotide sequence: TGTGCCTGGAGTGTCGGGAGGGATCAGCCCCAGCATTTT. It is translated as CAWSVGRDQPQHF. Complete variable domain (other parts from reference TRBV30 and TRBJ1-5): SQTIHQWPATLVQPVGSPLSLECTVEGTSNPNLYWYRQAAGRGLQLLFYSVGIGQISSEVPQNLSASRPQDRQFILSSKKLLLSDSGFYLCAWSVGRDQPQHFGDGTRLSIL.

This chain uses TRBV4-1 with TRBJ1-1; D is possibly TRBD1 (5 bases). Germline V gene data show CDR1 as MGHRA and CDR2 as YSYEKL. The CDR3 has 14 residues. The V gene lost 0 bases and the J gene lost 4 bases, with 9 bases spanning the gap. The DNA for the CDR3 is TGCGCCAGCAGCCAAGATTGGGGGGGCACTGAAGCTTTCTTT. As protein: CASSQDWGGTEAFF.

This clone was recorded a few times. The chain uses TRBV19 and TRBJ2-3; tentative D call: TRBD2 (7 bases). Between the trimmed V and J ends, which lost 11 bases and 2 bases, there was a span of 17 bases. The germline CDR1 and CDR2 sequences are LNHDA and SQIVND (reference sequence). The CDR3 contains 14 residues. The CDR3 loop is CASRSAGATDTQYF. DNA of the CDR3: TGTGCCTCCCGATCTGCGGGGGCCACAGATACGCAGTATTTT.

The rearrangement uses TRBV7-3 and TRBJ2-3; D tentatively fits TRBD1 or TRBD2 (5 bases each). The CDR3 extends over 14 amino acids. The germline CDR1 and CDR2 sequences are SGHTA and FQGTGA. V lost 5 bases to trimming and J lost 9 bases, with 18 bases between them. The chain's CDR3 is CASSPMGPSGTQYF. The CDR3 region has the DNA TGTGCCAGCAGCCCCATGGGACCCTCGGGGACGCAGTATTTT.

This clone was counted only a few times. V is TRBV7-3 and J is TRBJ1-1; D unresolved. V was cut by 6 bases and J by 4 bases, with 12 bases left in between. Germline V gene lookup returns CDR1 SGHTA and CDR2 FQGTGA. CDR3 length: 13 amino acids. This CDR3 is CASSPGWGTEAFF. DNA of the CDR3: TGTGCCAGCAGTCCCGGCTGGGGCACTGAAGCTTTCTTT.

This clone was detected only a few times. J is TRBJ1-2 and V is TRBV20-1; the D is unclear. Germline V gene sequence: CDR1 DFQATT, CDR2 SNEGSKA (reference sequence). Trimming took off 3 bases at V and 9 bases at J, with 11 bases between the two ends. This CDR3 comprises 11 residues. The CDR3 DNA is TGCAGTGCTAGGGTGTTCGGGAGCTACACCTTC. This gives the protein CSARVFGSYTF.

The table lists this clone with a few counts. The chain links TRBV30 to TRBJ2-7; 7 bases line up with TRBD1. Germline-derived CDR1 and CDR2 are GTSNPN and SVGIG (reference sequence). Trimming removed 2 bases from V and 5 bases from J; junction bases left unmatched: 3. The CDR3 has 12 residues. CDR3 in DNA: TGTGCCTGGAGTCCAGGGGGAAACGAGCAGTACTTC. This codes for CAWSPGGNEQYF.

This rearrangement joins TRBV29-1 to TRBJ2-1; 12 bases map to TRBD2. The V segment lost 6 bases and the J segment 6 bases; nucleotides outside the gene matches: 6. There are 14 residues in the CDR3. Germline lookup yields CDR1 SQVTM and CDR2 ANQGSEA. The CDR3 here is CSVTSGGLSNEQFF. CDR3 coding DNA: TGCAGCGTCACTAGCGGGGGGTTGAGCAATGAGCAGTTCTTC.

The chain joins TRBV27 to TRBJ2-7; the match to TRBD1 covers 9 bases. The germline V gene has CDR1 MNHEY and CDR2 SMNVEV (reference sequence). V dropped 2 bases and J dropped 4; count of bases not matched to a gene: 9. The CDR3 totals 16 residues. The CDR3 coding sequence is TGTGCCAGCAGTTTAAAGGCGGGACAGGGCGCGTACGAGCAGTACTTC. Translation gives CASSLKAGQGAYEQYF.

This clone showed up just a few times. This chain uses TRBV29-1 with TRBJ1-2; 7 bases map to TRBD1. Germline V gives CDR1 SQVTM, CDR2 ANQGSEA. Losses at the gene ends were 2 bases for V and 3 bases for J; bases not matched to a gene: 6. This CDR3 has 14 residues. This CDR3 is CSVETPGTDYGYTF. The CDR3, as DNA: TGCAGCGTTGAAACCCCCGGGACAGACTATGGCTACACCTTC.

This clone turned up a few times. Other DNA sequences in the same sample also yield this CDR3. V usage is TRBV7-2 and J usage is TRBJ1-2; 8 nucleotides match TRBD1. Losses at the gene ends were 6 bases for V and 7 bases for J; bases not matched to a gene: 7. The CDR3 consists of 13 residues. Germline V gene lookup returns CDR1 SGHTA and CDR2 FQGNSA. This CDR3 is CASSSGQGGGYTF. DNA of the CDR3: TGTGCCAGCAGTTCAGGACAGGGAGGTGGCTACACCTTC.

This clone has more than one count but fewer than ten. The rearrangement uses TRBV29-1 and TRBJ1-3, with no clear D. The length of the CDR3 is 11 residues. Germline CDR1 is SQVTM and CDR2 is ANQGSEA. As DNA, the CDR3 is TGCAGTGGATACTCTGGAAACACCATATATTTT. Its protein is CSGYSGNTIYF.

The chain carries TRBV28 and TRBJ1-2; D call uncertain. V was cut by 5 bases and J by 3 bases, with 13 bases left in between. The V gene's germline CDR1 is MDHEN and CDR2 SYDVKM. This CDR3 comprises 14 residues. In DNA, the CDR3 is TGTGCCAGCAGTCCCGGTGGGGAAGACTATGGCTACACCTTC. Translating it yields CASSPGGEDYGYTF.

The chain links TRBV5-1 to TRBJ2-7; a weak D match, TRBD2 (6 bases). The CDR3 is 14 amino acids. CDR1 and CDR2 from the germline V gene are SGHRS and YFSETQ. The V and J ends lost 4 bases and 3 bases respectively, with 14 bases between them. The CDR3 nucleotides are TGCGCCAGCAGCCGGGGGAGTCCCAACTACGAGCAGTACTTC. Translation: CASSRGSPNYEQYF. The variable domain in full, completed from reference TRBV5-1 and TRBJ2-7, reads KAGVTQTPRYLIKTRGQQVTLSCSPISGHRSVSWYQQTPGQGLQFLFEYFSETQRNKGNFPGRFSGRQFSNSRSEMNVSTLELGDSALYLCASSRGSPNYEQYFGPGTRLTVT.

CDR3 in amino acids: CAWSAGLATNEQFF. The CDR3 DNA reads as TGTGCCTGGAGCGCGGGACTAGCGACAAATGAGCAGTTCTTC. This sequence joins TRBV30 and TRBJ2-1, with 10 bases identical to TRBD2. This CDR3 is 14 amino acids long. Per the germline V gene, CDR1 is GTSNPN and CDR2 is SVGIG (reference sequence). V was pared by 3 bases and J by 7 bases, with 6 bases of the junction left unmatched.